This is a list of T cell receptor beta chains from one sample in a study of T cell changes during pregnancy in multiple sclerosis. Assay: immunoSEQ multiplex PCR; the TCRdb copy retains only in-frame clones and omits some. The table has roughly 52,000 clones, under 95% seen once. Sequences were derived from CD8+ T cells from peripheral blood mononuclear cells, sampled in the third trimester of pregnancy. The receptors were sampled from a female donor with multiple sclerosis, enrolled in a pregnancy study. CDR3s include the opening cysteine and the closing phenylalanine or tryptophan. D genes are given only for firm matches. Clone size appears in some rows only: once, few, many, or a class for an expanded clone.

TRBJ1-1 | TRBV11-2 | . | . | CASSLSYTEAFF | TGTGCCAGCAGCTTAAGCTACACTGAAGCTTTCTTT
TRBJ1-1 | TRBV12-2 | once | . | CASRLVRTRMNTEAFF | TGTGCAAGTCGCTTAGTTCGGACTAGGATGAACACTGAAGCTTTCTTT
TRBJ2-7 | TRBV6-5 | . | . | CASSYFAGYEQYF | TGTGCCAGCAGTTACTTTGCGGGTTACGAGCAGTACTTC
TRBJ2-3 | TRBV5-1 | . | TRBD1 | CASSLSQGAVGDTQYF | TGCGCCAGCAGCCTTTCCCAGGGGGCGGTAGGAGATACGCAGTATTTT
TRBJ1-5 | TRBV19 | . | . | CASSISPPTVSNQPQHF | TGTGCCAGTAGTATTTCCCCGCCGACAGTTAGCAATCAGCCCCAGCATTTT
TRBJ2-7 | TRBV7-3 | . | . | CASSPAPSGSYEQYF | TGTGCCAGCAGCCCCGCGCCCAGCGGGTCCTACGAGCAGTACTTC
TRBJ2-7 | TRBV9 | . | TRBD2 | CASNLAGGSYEQYF | TGTGCCAGCAATCTAGCGGGAGGCTCCTACGAGCAGTACTTC
TRBJ2-7 | TRBV4-1 | . | TRBD2 | CASSQGPSGSYEQYF | TGCGCCAGCAGCCAAGGCCCTAGCGGGAGTTACGAGCAGTACTTC
TRBJ2-1 | TRBV5-1 | . | . | CASSEYRSNEQFF | TGCGCCAGCAGCGAATACAGGTCCAATGAGCAGTTCTTC
TRBJ1-2 | TRBV4-3 | . | . | CASREDLNHGYTF | TGCGCCAGCAGGGAGGACTTGAACCATGGCTACACCTTC
TRBJ2-3 | TRBV9 | . | TRBD1 | CASSVARSGQGTDTQYF | TGTGCCAGCAGCGTAGCAAGGTCAGGACAGGGAACAGATACGCAGTATTTT
TRBJ1-4 | TRBV4-3 | . | TRBD1 | CASSQSRTGGMEDEKLFF | TGCGCCAGCAGCCAAAGCCGGACAGGGGGCATGGAAGATGAAAAACTGTTTTTT
TRBJ1-2 | TRBV7-9 | . | TRBD1 | CASRLPQGSYGYTF | TGTGCCAGCAGGCTCCCACAGGGGTCCTATGGCTACACCTTC
TRBJ2-1 | TRBV19 | . | TRBD2 | CASSIVSGSLNEQFF | TGTGCCAGTAGTATAGTTAGCGGGAGTCTGAATGAGCAGTTCTTC
TRBJ1-1 | TRBV13 | . | . | CASRSTGTSREAFF | TGTGCCAGCAGATCCACCGGGACATCCCGTGAAGCTTTCTTT
TRBJ2-1 | TRBV27 | . | . | CASSFPDNEQFF | TGTGCCAGCAGTTTCCCCGACAATGAGCAGTTCTTC
TRBJ1-1 | TRBV18 | . | TRBD1 | CASSPPQGASYTEAFF | TGTGCCAGCTCACCACCGCAGGGGGCATCGTACACTGAAGCTTTCTTT
TRBJ2-7 | TRBV2 | . | . | CASSSLGAGEQYF | TGTGCCAGCAGTAGTCTGGGGGCTGGAGAGCAGTACTTC
TRBJ2-1 | TRBV2 | . | TRBD1 | CASSNPGQGNNEQFF | TGTGCCAGCAGCAACCCGGGACAGGGGAACAATGAGCAGTTCTTC
TRBJ1-6 | TRBV6-5 | . | . | CASSYRGQLNSPLHF | TGTGCCAGCAGTTACCGCGGACAGCTGAATTCACCCCTCCACTTT
TRBJ1-1 | TRBV5-5 | . | TRBD1 | CASSLSFRGHRGRNTEAFF | TGTGCCAGCAGCTTGTCATTTAGGGGACACAGGGGGCGGAACACTGAAGCTTTCTTT
TRBJ2-7 | TRBV5-6 | . | TRBD1 | CASSSTGWGYEQYF | TGTGCCAGCAGCTCGACAGGGTGGGGCTACGAGCAGTACTTC
TRBJ2-5 | TRBV5-6 | . | TRBD2 | CASRESKGLVETQYF | TGTGCCAGCAGGGAGAGTAAAGGACTAGTAGAGACCCAGTACTTC
TRBJ2-7 | TRBV5-1 | . | . | CASSFPGSFEQYF | TGCGCCAGCAGCTTTCCCGGGAGTTTCGAGCAGTACTTC